This T cell receptor beta chain was observed in a study of metastatic and nonmetastatic thyroid tumors. General study results and limits: It was reported that TCR beta diversity was significantly higher in malignant thyroid tumors than benign nodules, in blood and tumor.

Nobody among the patients had been given any treatment before thyroid surgery. TCRdb used MiXCR to call clones anew from the PCR reads. The table has about 4,300 clones, less than 45% seen once. A few counts support this clone. As yet, its antigen is unknown. The source is a male donor with papillary thyroid cancer or a benign thyroid nodule (not recorded which). Some clones in this sample may be carry-over from other donors' samples. Sequenced material: tumor tissue.

CDR3 in DNA: TGTGCCAGCAGTTTAATCTACGGGGAGCTGTTTTTT. Translation gives CASSLIYGELFF. This chain joins TRBV12-3 or TRBV12-4 and TRBJ2-2; D call uncertain. V shed 2 bases and J shed 7 bases, with 5 bases lying between them. CDR3 size: 12 residues.